Described below is a single T cell receptor beta chain sequence and its context. Its target is not known. This entry belongs to a study of PD-1 blockade in classical Hodgkin lymphoma. Whole-study results and caveats: It was reported that newly diagnosed patients had less baseline TCR diversity than healthy donors.

Libraries were prepared by immunoSEQ multiplex PCR; TCRdb keeps only in-frame clonotypes and omits some of them. The sample has approximately 16,000 clones, 86% seen once; the top ten hold 0.84%. The CDR3 contains 13 residues. V was pared by 4 bases and J by 4 bases, with 10 bases between. Germline loops: CDR1 LGHNA, CDR2 YSLEER. Time point denoted: newly diagnosed, previously untreated cHL patient sample. Thawed PBMCs underwent magnetic negative selection to yield purified CD4+ T cells. What served as comparison were PBMCs in newly diagnosed, untreated classical Hodgkin lymphoma. The genes are TRBV4-3 and TRBJ2-5; D gene ambiguous. This sequence was found in a human donor with classical Hodgkin lymphoma. Sequenced: CD4+ T cells from blood. The CDR3 DNA follows: TGCGCCAGCAGCCGGGATTTACGAGAGACCCAGTACTTC. As protein: CASSRDLRETQYF.